This TCR beta chain emerged from a study of blood T cell repertoires in COVID-19. Background on the study: Collection of acute and convalescent COVID-19 samples took place in the United States, Italy and Spain.

Ages ranged from about 18 to 89 years, with residence in more than 20 US areas. Each recovered donor of Cohort 3 presented with two negative PCRs, clearance, or symptom resolution. In the original analysis: Reference gene primer amplification gave nucleated cell count estimates. TCRdb keeps only in-frame clones here, not all; method: immunoSEQ multiplex PCR. V, J and clone size reflect that table, while D and trimming were determined from the DNA. The sample records around 250,000 clones, about 87% being singletons. Remarks on this clone: The junction departs from the called germline gene at one end, perhaps through a read error.

The sample taken for sequencing was PBMCs or T cells enriched from blood (not recorded which). The source of this sequence is a woman between 50 and 59 years old who had recovered from COVID-19.

CDR3 region: CASSYSLLEGLIF. The CDR3 DNA reads as TGTGCCAGCAGTTACTCCCTACTGGAGGGTTTGATCTTC. V and J are TRBV6-5 and TRBJ2-1; weak D call: TRBD2 (6 bases). Germline V gene lookup returns CDR1 MNHEY and CDR2 SVGAGI. The CDR3 has 13 amino acids.